The rows below give T cell receptor beta chains drawn from one sample of a study of PD-L1 blockade in urothelial cancer. TCRdb's copy holds only in-frame clones and misses some; the assay was immunoSEQ multiplex PCR. The table lists some 40,000 clones, nearly 90% of them singletons. The sample was PBMCs, taken around atezolizumab (anti-PD-L1) treatment. The receptor source for this set is a donor aged 40 or over with urothelial cancer. Both conserved end residues are part of each CDR3. The D gene is left open where the match is weak. A clone size is listed for some rows: how often the clone was seen (once, few, many), or a class if it is expanded.

>TRBD1|.|TRBV12-5|TRBJ2-5
CASGSGTGGRETQYF
TGTGCTAGTGGTTCCGGGACAGGGGGGAGAGAGACCCAGTACTTC
>.|.|TRBV4-2|TRBJ2-7
CASSQRTGAYEQYF
TGTGCCAGCAGCCAGCGGACCGGGGCCTACGAGCAGTACTTC
>TRBD1|.|TRBV5-6|TRBJ1-5
CASSSRGTGGFYSNQPQHF
TGTGCCAGCAGCTCACGGGGGACAGGGGGATTCTATAGCAATCAGCCCCAGCATTTT
>.|once|TRBV11-2|TRBJ2-2
CASRAAGSTGELFF
TGTGCCAGCAGGGCAGCAGGGTCCACCGGGGAGCTGTTTTTT
>TRBD1|.|TRBV14|TRBJ2-7
CASSPGQLPPYEQYF
TGTGCCAGCAGCCCGGGACAGCTCCCTCCCTACGAGCAGTACTTC
>.|.|TRBV6-5|TRBJ1-2
CASSLRETNYGYTF
TGTGCCAGCAGTCTCCGGGAAACCAACTATGGCTACACCTTC
>TRBD2|.|TRBV14|TRBJ2-1
CASSPTGTSSNEQFF
TGTGCCAGCAGCCCCACCGGGACTAGCAGCAATGAGCAGTTCTTC
>TRBD2|.|TRBV4-1|TRBJ2-1
CASSLGGRGQFF
TGCGCCAGCAGCCTAGGAGGGAGGGGGCAGTTCTTC
>.|.|TRBV28|TRBJ1-4
CASSFPGQQEKLFF
TGTGCCAGCAGTTTCCCCGGACAGCAAGAAAAACTGTTTTTT
>TRBD2|.|TRBV5-1|TRBJ2-2
CASSRGLAATGELFF
TGCGCCAGCAGCAGGGGACTAGCGGCAACCGGGGAGCTGTTTTTT
>TRBD2|once|TRBV9|TRBJ2-5
CASSVGLREGRETQYF
TGTGCCAGCAGCGTAGGGCTGCGGGAGGGCCGGGAGACCCAGTACTTC
>TRBD2|.|TRBV30|TRBJ2-1
CAWAGTSGRVEFF
TGTGCCTGGGCCGGGACTAGCGGGAGGGTCGAGTTCTTC
>TRBD2|.|TRBV2|TRBJ2-7
CASTTGLAASYEQYF
TGTGCCAGCACCACGGGGCTAGCGGCTTCCTACGAGCAGTACTTC
>.|.|TRBV13|TRBJ2-2
CASSLRENTGELFF
TGTGCCAGCAGCCTCCGGGAAAACACCGGGGAGCTGTTTTTT
>TRBD2|.|TRBV10-3|TRBJ2-7
CAISELLAGEQYF
TGTGCCATCAGTGAGCTACTAGCGGGCGAGCAGTACTTC
>.|.|TRBV7-6|TRBJ2-2
CASSQRGTNTGELFF
TGTGCCAGCAGCCAACGGGGGACGAACACCGGGGAGCTGTTTTTT
>.|.|TRBV28|TRBJ2-2
CASSFYGELFF
TGTGCCAGCAGTTTTTACGGGGAGCTGTTTTTT